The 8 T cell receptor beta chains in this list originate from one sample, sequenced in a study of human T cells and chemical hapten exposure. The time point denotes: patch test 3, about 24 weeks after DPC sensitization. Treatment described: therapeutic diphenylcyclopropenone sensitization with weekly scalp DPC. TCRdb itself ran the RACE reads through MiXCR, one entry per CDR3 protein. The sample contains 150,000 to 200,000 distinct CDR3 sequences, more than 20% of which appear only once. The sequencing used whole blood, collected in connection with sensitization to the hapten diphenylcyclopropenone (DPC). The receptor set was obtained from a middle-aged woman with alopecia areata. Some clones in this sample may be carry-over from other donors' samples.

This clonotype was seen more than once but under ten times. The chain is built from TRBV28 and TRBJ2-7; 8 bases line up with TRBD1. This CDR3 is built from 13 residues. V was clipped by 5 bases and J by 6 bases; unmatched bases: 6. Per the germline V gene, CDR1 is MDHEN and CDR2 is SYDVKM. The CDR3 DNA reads TGTGCCAGCAGTCCCCTGGACAGGGTCGAGCAGTACTTC. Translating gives CASSPLDRVEQYF.

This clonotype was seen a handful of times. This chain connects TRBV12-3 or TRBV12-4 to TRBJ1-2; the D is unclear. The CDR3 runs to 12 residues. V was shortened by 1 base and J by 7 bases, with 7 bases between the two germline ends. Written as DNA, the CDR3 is TGTGCCAGCAGTTTAGTAGGATCTGGCTACACCTTC. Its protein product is CASSLVGSGYTF.

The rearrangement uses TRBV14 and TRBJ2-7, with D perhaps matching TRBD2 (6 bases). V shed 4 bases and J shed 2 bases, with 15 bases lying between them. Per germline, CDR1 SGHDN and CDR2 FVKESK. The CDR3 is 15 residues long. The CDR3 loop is CASSLDGSSPYEQYF. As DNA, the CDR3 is TGTGCCAGCAGCCTCGACGGGAGCTCCCCCTACGAGCAGTACTTC.

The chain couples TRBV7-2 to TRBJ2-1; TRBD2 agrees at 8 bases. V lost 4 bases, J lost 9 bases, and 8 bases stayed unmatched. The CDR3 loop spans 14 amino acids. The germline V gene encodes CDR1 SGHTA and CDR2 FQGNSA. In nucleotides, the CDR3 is TGTGCCAGCAGCTCCTCGACGGGGGGGAGTGAGCAGTTCTTC. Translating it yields CASSSSTGGSEQFF. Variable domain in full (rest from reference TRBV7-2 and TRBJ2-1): GAGVSQSPSNKVTEKGKDVELRCDPISGHTALYWYRQSLGQGLEFLIYFQGNSAPDKSGLPSDRFSAERTGGSVSTLTIQRTQQEDSAVYLCASSSSTGGSEQFFGPGTRLTVL.

CDR3 sequence: CATSRDRGAGLNYGYTF. CDR3 DNA sequence: TGTGCCACCAGCAGAGATCGCGGGGCCGGTCTTAACTATGGCTACACCTTC. This chain connects TRBV15 to TRBJ1-2, with D perhaps matching TRBD1 (5 bases). The CDR3 is 17 amino acids. Trimming took off 0 bases at V and 1 base at J, with 15 bases between the two ends. Germline-derived CDR1 and CDR2 are LNHNV and YYDKDF (reference sequence).

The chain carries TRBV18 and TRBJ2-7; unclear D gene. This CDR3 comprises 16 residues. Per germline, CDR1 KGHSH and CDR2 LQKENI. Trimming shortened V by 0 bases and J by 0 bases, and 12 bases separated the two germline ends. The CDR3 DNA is TGTGCCAGCTCACCACCTTCTCGCGGAGCCTCCTACGAGCAGTACTTC. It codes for CASSPPSRGASYEQYF.

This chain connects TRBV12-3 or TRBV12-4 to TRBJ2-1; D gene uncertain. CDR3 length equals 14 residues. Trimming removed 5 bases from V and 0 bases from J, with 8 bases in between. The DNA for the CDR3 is TGTGCCAGCAGTCCGGCGAGCTCCTACAATGAGCAGTTCTTC. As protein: CASSPASSYNEQFF.

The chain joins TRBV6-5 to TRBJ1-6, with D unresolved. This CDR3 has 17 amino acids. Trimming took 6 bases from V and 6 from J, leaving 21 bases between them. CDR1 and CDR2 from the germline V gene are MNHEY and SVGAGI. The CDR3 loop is CASSPVEGWVSNSPLHF. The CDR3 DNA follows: TGTGCCAGCAGCCCAGTCGAGGGTTGGGTTTCTAATTCACCCCTCCACTTT.